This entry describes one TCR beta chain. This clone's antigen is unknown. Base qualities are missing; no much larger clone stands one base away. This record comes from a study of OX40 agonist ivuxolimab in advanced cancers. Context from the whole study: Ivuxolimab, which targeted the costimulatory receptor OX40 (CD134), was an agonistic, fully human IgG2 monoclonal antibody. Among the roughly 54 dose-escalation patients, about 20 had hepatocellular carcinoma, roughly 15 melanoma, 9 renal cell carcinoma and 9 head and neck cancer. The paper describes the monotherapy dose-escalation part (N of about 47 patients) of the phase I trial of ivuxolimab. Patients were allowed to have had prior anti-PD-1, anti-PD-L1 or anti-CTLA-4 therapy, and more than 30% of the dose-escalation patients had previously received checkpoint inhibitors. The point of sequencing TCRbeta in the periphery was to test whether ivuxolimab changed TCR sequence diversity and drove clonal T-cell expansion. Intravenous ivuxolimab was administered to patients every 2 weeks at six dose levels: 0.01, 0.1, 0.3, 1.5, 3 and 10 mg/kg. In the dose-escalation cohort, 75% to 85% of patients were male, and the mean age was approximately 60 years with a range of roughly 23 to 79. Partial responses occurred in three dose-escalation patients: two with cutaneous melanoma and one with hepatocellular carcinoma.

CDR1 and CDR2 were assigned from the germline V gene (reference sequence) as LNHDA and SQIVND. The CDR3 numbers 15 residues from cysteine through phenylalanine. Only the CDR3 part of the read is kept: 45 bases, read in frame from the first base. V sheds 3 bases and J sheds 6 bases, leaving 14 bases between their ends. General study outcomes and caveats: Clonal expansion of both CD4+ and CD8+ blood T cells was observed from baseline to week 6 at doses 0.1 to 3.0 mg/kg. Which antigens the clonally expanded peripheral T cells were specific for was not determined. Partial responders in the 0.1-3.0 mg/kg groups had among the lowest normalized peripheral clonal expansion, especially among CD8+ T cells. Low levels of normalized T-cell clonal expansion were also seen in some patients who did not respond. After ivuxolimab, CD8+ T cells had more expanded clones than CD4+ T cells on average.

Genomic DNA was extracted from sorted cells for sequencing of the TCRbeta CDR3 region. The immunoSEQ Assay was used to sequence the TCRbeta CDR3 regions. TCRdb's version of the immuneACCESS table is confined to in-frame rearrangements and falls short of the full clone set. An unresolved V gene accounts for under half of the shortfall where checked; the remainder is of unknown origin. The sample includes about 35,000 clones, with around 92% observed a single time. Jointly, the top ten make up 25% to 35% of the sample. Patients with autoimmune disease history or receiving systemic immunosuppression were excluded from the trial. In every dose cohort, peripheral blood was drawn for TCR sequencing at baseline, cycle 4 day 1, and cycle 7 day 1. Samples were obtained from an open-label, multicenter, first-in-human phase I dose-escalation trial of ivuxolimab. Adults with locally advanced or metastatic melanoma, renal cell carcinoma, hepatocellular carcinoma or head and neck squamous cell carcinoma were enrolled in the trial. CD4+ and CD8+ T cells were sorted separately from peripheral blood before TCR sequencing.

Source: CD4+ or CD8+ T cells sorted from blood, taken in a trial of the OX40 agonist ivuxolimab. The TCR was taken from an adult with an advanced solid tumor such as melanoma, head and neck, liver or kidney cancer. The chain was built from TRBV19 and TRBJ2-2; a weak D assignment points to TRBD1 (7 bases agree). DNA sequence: TGTGCCAGTAGTATCCGGGACAGCGGGTCCGGGGAGCTGTTTTTT. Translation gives CASSIRDSGSGELFF.